The rows below give T cell receptor beta chains drawn from one sample of a study of T-cell reconstitution after alpha-beta-depleted transplantation in children. TCRdb reprocessed the PCR reads via MiXCR and lists one record per CDR3 protein. The repertoire holds about 420,000 distinct CDR3 sequences, under 13% seen once, with 4.5% to 6% in the top ten. This specimen consisted of PBMCs from the stem cell graft donor, obtained from the stem cell graft. Source of these receptors: a human donor who donated a stem cell graft to a child with acute myeloid leukemia. Both conserved end residues are part of each CDR3. Fields, in order: clone size, D gene, J gene, V gene, CDR3 protein, CDR3 DNA. A D gene is named only where the DNA matches it firmly. Where a row states a size, it is once, few, many or the class of an expanded clone; other rows omit it.

.	TRBD2	TRBJ2-3	TRBV11-2	CASSFRYSRLAGPSSTDTQYF	TGTGCCAGCAGCTTTCGGTATAGTCGGCTAGCGGGACCTTCTAGCACAGATACGCAGTATTTT
few	.	TRBJ2-3	TRBV25-1	CASSEGAHVDTQYF	TGTGCCAGCAGTGAGGGGGCGCATGTAGATACGCAGTATTTT
many	.	TRBJ2-5	TRBV9	CASSGGAETQYF	TGTGCCAGCAGCGGCGGGGCAGAGACCCAGTACTTC
few	.	TRBJ1-5	TRBV18	CASSPSGTPGNQPQHF	TGTGCCAGCTCACCATCGGGTACCCCCGGGAATCAGCCCCAGCATTTT
.	.	TRBJ1-1	TRBV19	CASSITGSVNTEAFF	TGTGCCAGTAGTATAACAGGGTCGGTGAACACTGAAGCTTTCTTT
many	.	TRBJ2-1	TRBV29-1	CSPSGPSDEQFF	TGCAGCCCTTCCGGACCGTCGGATGAGCAGTTCTTC
few	TRBD1	TRBJ1-4	TRBV7-8	CASSLTGGREKLFF	TGTGCCAGCAGCCTAACAGGGGGCCGGGAAAAACTGTTTTTT
.	.	TRBJ1-2	TRBV20-1	CSARTGQNYGYTF	TGCAGTGCTAGAACCGGACAGAACTATGGCTACACCTTC
.	.	TRBJ1-5	TRBV7-2	CASSLNWQGEPQHF	TGTGCCAGCAGCTTAAACTGGCAGGGTGAGCCCCAGCATTTT
few	.	TRBJ2-2	TRBV30	CAREEHITGELFF	TGTGCCCGCGAGGAGCATATAACCGGGGAGCTGTTTTTT
.	TRBD1	TRBJ1-2	TRBV7-6	CASSPGQTSGYTF	TGTGCCAGCAGCCCGGGACAGACATCGGGCTACACCTTC
few	TRBD2	TRBJ2-1	TRBV30	CAWRRTRVQFF	TGTGCCTGGAGGCGGACTAGGGTGCAGTTCTTC
few	TRBD2	TRBJ2-3	TRBV20-1	CSASLWASGLTDTQYF	TGCAGTGCTAGTCTTTGGGCTAGCGGGCTCACAGATACGCAGTATTTT
many	.	TRBJ1-3	TRBV2	CASSQQGFTGNTIYF	TGTGCCAGCAGTCAACAGGGTTTTACTGGAAACACCATATATTTT
few	.	TRBJ2-3	TRBV5-1	CASSLGSKFTTSTDTQYF	TGCGCCAGCAGCTTGGGTAGTAAATTCACAACTAGCACAGATACGCAGTATTTT
few	.	TRBJ1-2	TRBV5-1	CASSPESGQGYYGYTF	TGCGCCAGCAGCCCAGAAAGTGGGCAGGGCTACTATGGCTACACCTTC
.	.	TRBJ2-3	TRBV12-3/TRBV12-4	CASSETPHPDTQYF	TGTGCCAGCAGTGAAACACCCCATCCCGATACGCAGTATTTT
few	TRBD2	TRBJ2-5	TRBV3-1	CASSQVSGEGTQYF	TGTGCCAGCAGCCAAGTTAGCGGGGAGGGGACCCAGTACTTC
many	TRBD2	TRBJ2-3	TRBV7-3	CASSPGLAGPPDTQYF	TGTGCCAGCAGCCCTGGACTAGCGGGACCCCCCGATACGCAGTATTTT
few	.	TRBJ1-5	TRBV9	CASSVEGTSNQPQHF	TGTGCCAGCAGCGTAGAAGGGACTAGCAATCAGCCCCAGCATTTT
many	TRBD1	TRBJ1-2	TRBV7-9	CASSPGQGANYGYTF	TGTGCCAGCAGCCCTGGACAGGGGGCTAACTATGGCTACACCTTC
.	.	TRBJ2-3	TRBV27	CASSIRGGDSTDTQYF	TGTGCCAGCAGTATAAGGGGGGGGGACAGCACAGATACGCAGTATTTT
.	TRBD1	TRBJ2-5	TRBV5-1	CASSTDRGTVWGIRETQYF	TGCGCCAGCAGCACGGACAGGGGAACCGTCTGGGGGATAAGGGAGACCCAGTACTTC
few	TRBD1	TRBJ2-2	TRBV6-5	CASSYRQGATGELFF	TGTGCCAGCAGTTACAGACAGGGGGCTACCGGGGAGCTGTTTTTT
few	.	TRBJ2-2	TRBV5-6	CASRLAGGWNTGELFF	TGTGCCAGCAGACTAGCAGGGGGTTGGAACACCGGGGAGCTGTTTTTT
.	.	TRBJ2-1	TRBV7-6	CASSWAHRGRHNEQFF	TGTGCCAGCAGCTGGGCCCACCGGGGACGCCACAATGAGCAGTTCTTC
few	.	TRBJ2-2	TRBV5-1	CASSFPSAANTGELFF	TGCGCCAGCAGCTTCCCCTCAGCGGCTAACACCGGGGAGCTGTTTTTT
.	.	TRBJ1-6	TRBV5-1	CASSLAPGVDSPLHF	TGCGCCAGCAGCTTGGCACCAGGGGTCGATTCACCCCTCCACTTT